These 7 T cell receptor beta chains originate from one sample sequenced in a study of shared clonotypes between healthy human individuals. Sequencing was performed with immunoSEQ multiplex PCR; in TCRdb, only in-frame clones are kept and a portion is missing. The sample records around 440,000 clones, approximately 77% being singletons. Sample: PBMCs. The receptors shown here come from a woman between 35 and 50 years old in good health. Some clones in this sample may be carry-over from other donors' samples.

This clone has more than one count but fewer than ten. The genes are TRBV7-8 and TRBJ2-5; TRBD2 agrees at 7 bases. The CDR3 sequence is 12 residues long. With V trimmed by 5 bases and J by 4 bases, 1 base remained unmatched. Germline V gene data show CDR1 as SGHVS and CDR2 as FQNEAQ. The CDR3 protein is CASSRLAETQYF. In DNA, the CDR3 is TGTGCCAGCAGCAGACTAGCAGAGACCCAGTACTTC.

A word on this clone: A clone one base away is much larger, so this may be a read error. Other DNA sequences in the sample encode the same CDR3. CDR3 coding DNA: TGTGCCAGCAGTATTAATTTGGCTAGCCGGGAGACCCAGTACTTC. Translating gives CASSINLASRETQYF. This chain connects TRBV19 to TRBJ2-5; D might be TRBD2 (5 bases). The CDR3 length is 15 residues. Per the germline V gene, CDR1 is LNHDA and CDR2 is SQIVND (reference sequence).

The chain couples TRBV7-9 to TRBJ1-5, with unresolved D. The germline CDR1 and CDR2 sequences are SEHNR and FQNEAQ (reference sequence). The ends were cut back, 3 bases at V and 0 bases at J, with 9 bases in the middle. The CDR3 runs 15 residues. CDR3 protein: CASSFDTLSNQPQHF. For the CDR3, the DNA is TGTGCCAGCAGCTTTGACACCCTTAGCAATCAGCCCCAGCATTTT.

This chain joins TRBV6-7 and TRBJ2-5, with D perhaps TRBD1 (6 bases). TRBV6-7 is filed as an ORF, its function uncertain. The CDR3 covers 13 residues. Trimming stripped 7 bases from V and 3 bases from J, with 12 bases between. Written as DNA, the CDR3 is TGTGCCAGCACCCGGACAGAGAAAGAGACCCAGTACTTC. As protein: CASTRTEKETQYF.

This rearrangement joins TRBV7-2 to TRBJ2-1; TRBD2 might be the D (5 bases). The CDR3 runs 16 residues. The germline gives CDR1 SGHTA, CDR2 FQGNSA. Trimming removed 1 base at V and 3 bases at J, with 13 bases between. The chain's CDR3 is CASSLDRLGNYNEQFF. DNA of the CDR3: TGTGCCAGCAGCTTAGACAGACTCGGGAACTACAATGAGCAGTTCTTC.

The gene calls are TRBV7-6 and TRBJ2-7; perhaps TRBD2 as D (5 bases). Germline V gives CDR1 SGHVS, CDR2 FNYEAQ. V was pared by 5 bases and J by 2 bases, with 10 bases between. The CDR3 has 13 residues. CDR3 protein: CASSLAGAYEQYF. DNA of the CDR3: TGTGCCAGCAGCCTTGCCGGGGCCTACGAGCAGTACTTC.

This clone occurred a few times. This may come from a read error, since a much larger clone is one base off. Other DNA sequences in this sample translate to the same CDR3. The chain links TRBV28 to TRBJ2-6; possible D gene TRBD1, 5 bases. Germline V gene data show CDR1 as MDHEN and CDR2 as SYDVKM. This CDR3 is built from 16 residues. CDR3: CASSPSLGSGANVLTF. CDR3 sequence (DNA): TGTGCCAGCAGTCCCTCTCTAGGCTCTGGGGCCAACGTCTTGACTTTC.